These T cell receptor beta chains were read from a single sample in a study of blood T cell repertoires in COVID-19. Only in-frame clones appear in the TCRdb table, and some are missing; sequencing was by immunoSEQ multiplex PCR. The repertoire includes approximately 170,000 clones, around 86% of them detected once, and under 15% sits in the top ten. Sequencing used peripheral blood. All receptors derive from a man in his sixties or seventies who had recovered from COVID-19. Each CDR3 is given with its conserved first and last residue. A D gene is named only where the DNA matches it firmly.

>TRBD2|TRBV4-3
CASSQTGTSGNYEQYF
>NA|TRBV5-1
CASSGTAYNEQFF
>TRBD1|TRBV2
CASSPGQGYNEQFF
>NA|TRBV7-2
CASSLVWGDSYNEQFF
>NA|TRBV2
CASSGWTPTGNTIYF
>NA|TRBV7-9
CASSPKGGLGETQYF
>NA|TRBV5-5
CASSFSPGQETQYF
>NA|TRBV21-1
CASSKGAGGSYEQYF
>TRBD1|TRBV11-3
CASSRTGTGATDTQYF
>TRBD1|TRBV2
CASTPGQVVLGYTF
>TRBD1|TRBV2
CASRKDRTNQPQHF
>NA|TRBV29-1
CSVSLSGANVLTF
>TRBD1|TRBV6-5
CASSYSGQGAYEQYF
>TRBD1|TRBV10-2
CASKTPGQGAETQYF
>TRBD1|TRBV5-4
CASSGIPGQGLTPLHF
>NA|TRBV5-1
CASSKQGEGSTEAFF
>NA|TRBV5-6
CASSPRRGRLSGNTIYF
>NA|TRBV7-9
CASSPRGGANEQFF
>TRBD2|TRBV9
CASSAGLGTLEQYF
>NA|TRBV10-1
CASSESTSLATQYF
>NA|TRBV5-4
CASLDNNYGYTF
>TRBD2|TRBV6-2/TRBV6-3
CASSVRPAGEGEQFF
>NA|TRBV28
CASSIAQGTKGYTF
>NA|TRBV27
CASSFNTGYNSPLHF
>NA|TRBV6-5
CASSQQGIDEKLFF
>TRBD1|TRBV5-5
CASSLIGTGGTDTQYF
>NA|TRBV10-1
CATREYLEGELFF
>TRBD2|TRBV4-1
CASSQDERETYEQYF
>TRBD2|TRBV7-9
CASSPPQGAGGVGELFF
>NA|TRBV10-3
CAISEWLQSDSPLHF
>NA|TRBV5-5
CASSLLPGEGQPQHF
>TRBD2|TRBV7-9
CASSGGGLAEAYEQYF
>TRBD2|TRBV28
CASSLFHPGGSYEQYF
>NA|TRBV19
CASSYRSQPQHF
>NA|TRBV11-2
CASSQGSSGNTIYF
>NA|TRBV5-1
CASSFRQDMNTEAFF
>NA|TRBV18
CASSPRGGYGYTF
>TRBD1|TRBV29-1
CSVGGQGRAGELFF
>TRBD1|TRBV2
CASSVGQVGEQYF
>TRBD1|TRBV19
CASRSGTGNLNTEAFF
>TRBD1|TRBV5-1
CASSSGQGNQPQHF
>TRBD2|TRBV5-4
CASNPGTSDRDTQYF
>TRBD1|TRBV6-5
CASKSQGIGTEAFF
>NA|TRBV18
CASSPSGDQPQHF
>NA|TRBV9
CASSVAGGTNTGELFF
>TRBD2|TRBV5-4
CASSPSTSANTGELFF
>TRBD1|TRBV27
CASSKGQGSSGANVLTF
>TRBD1|TRBV7-2
CASSRDRGSYEQYF
>NA|TRBV28
CASSVQAREQYF
>NA|TRBV28
CASSFVTAGSPLHF